The rows below give T cell receptor beta chains drawn from one sample of a study of T cells in Graves' hyperthyroidism and ophthalmopathy. TCRdb analysed the multiplex PCR reads with MiXCR anew, one entry per CDR3 protein. The table lists about 300,000 distinct CDR3 sequences, approximately 15% of them singletons. The sequenced sample consisted of blood. These TCRs come from a woman between 35 and 50 years old with Graves' hyperthyroidism. The CDR3 runs from the conserved cysteine through the conserved F or W. Each record gives: D gene, V gene, clone size, J gene, CDR3 DNA, CDR3 protein. D genes are given only for firm matches. Size is stated for part of the rows, as once, few or many counts, or as a class when the clone is expanded.

D gene: TRBD1
V gene: TRBV5-5
clone size: -
J gene: TRBJ2-2
CDR3 DNA: TGTGCCAGCAGCTGGGACAGCTACACCGGGGAGCTGTTTTTT
CDR3 protein: CASSWDSYTGELFF

D gene: TRBD1
V gene: TRBV20-1
clone size: few
J gene: TRBJ1-6
CDR3 DNA: TGCAGTGCCTCTCCAGGGGGCGGTAATTCACCCCTCCACTTT
CDR3 protein: CSASPGGGNSPLHF

D gene: -
V gene: TRBV2
clone size: many
J gene: TRBJ2-1
CDR3 DNA: TGTGCCACCTTTGGGTACAATGAGCAGTTCTTC
CDR3 protein: CATFGYNEQFF

D gene: TRBD1
V gene: TRBV24-1
clone size: many
J gene: TRBJ1-3
CDR3 DNA: TGTGCCACCAGTGATCCAGGGGGAGGAAACACCATATATTTT
CDR3 protein: CATSDPGGGNTIYF

D gene: TRBD2
V gene: TRBV11-2
clone size: -
J gene: TRBJ2-1
CDR3 DNA: TGTGCCAGCAGCTTAGGATTCGGACTAGCGGGTGGAATGGGCTACAATGAGCAGTTCTTC
CDR3 protein: CASSLGFGLAGGMGYNEQFF

D gene: TRBD2
V gene: TRBV11-3
clone size: many
J gene: TRBJ2-3
CDR3 DNA: TGTGCCAGCAGCCATCGACTAGCGGGGGGAGTTACGCAGTATTTT
CDR3 protein: CASSHRLAGGVTQYF

D gene: TRBD1
V gene: TRBV24-1
clone size: few
J gene: TRBJ2-3
CDR3 DNA: TGTGCCACCAGTGATTCGACAGGGACAGATACGCAGTATTTT
CDR3 protein: CATSDSTGTDTQYF

D gene: -
V gene: TRBV20-1
clone size: many
J gene: TRBJ2-5
CDR3 DNA: TGCAGTGCTAGAGAAGAGGTTTCCCAGTACTTC
CDR3 protein: CSAREEVSQYF

D gene: -
V gene: TRBV27
clone size: many
J gene: TRBJ2-5
CDR3 DNA: TGTACCAGCAGTTATGGGTATCAAGAGACCCAGTACTTC
CDR3 protein: CTSSYGYQETQYF

D gene: TRBD2
V gene: TRBV7-9
clone size: many
J gene: TRBJ2-7
CDR3 DNA: TGTGCCAGCAGCGTAACAGGCGGCGGGAGAGTGGAGCAGTACTTC
CDR3 protein: CASSVTGGGRVEQYF

D gene: -
V gene: TRBV4-2
clone size: few
J gene: TRBJ2-1
CDR3 DNA: TGTGCCAGCAGCCTACCGTCCAGGCATGAGCAGTTCTTC
CDR3 protein: CASSLPSRHEQFF